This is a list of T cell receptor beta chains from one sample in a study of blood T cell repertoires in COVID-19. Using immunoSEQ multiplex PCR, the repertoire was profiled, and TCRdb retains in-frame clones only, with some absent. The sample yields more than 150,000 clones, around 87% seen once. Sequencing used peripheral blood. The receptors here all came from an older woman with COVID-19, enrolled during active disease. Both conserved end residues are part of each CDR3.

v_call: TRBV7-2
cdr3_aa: CASSLGQGRRNEQFF

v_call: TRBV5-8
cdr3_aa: CASSLVARGRSVAFF

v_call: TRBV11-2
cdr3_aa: CASSSRGVGQSEQFF

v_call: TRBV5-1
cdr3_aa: CASSLVVRASGTDTQYF

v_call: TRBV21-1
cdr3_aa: CASSKAERTQSSYNEQFF

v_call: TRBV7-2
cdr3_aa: CASSFSGLQPQHF

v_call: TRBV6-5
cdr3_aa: CASRLAVLYEQYF

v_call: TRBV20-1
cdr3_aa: CSASPSGRASGSTDTQYF

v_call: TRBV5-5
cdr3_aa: CASRLNDDQPQHF

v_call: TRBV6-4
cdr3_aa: CASRATSGSSTDTQYF

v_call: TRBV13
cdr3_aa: CASSFRGSGNTIYF

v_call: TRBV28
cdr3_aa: CASSFPGTGRETQYF

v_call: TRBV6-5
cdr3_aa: CASSFDRGNQPQHF

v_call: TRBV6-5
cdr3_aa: CASSRQGQGVNTIYF

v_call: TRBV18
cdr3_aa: CASSPGTDEAFF

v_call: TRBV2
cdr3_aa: CASRGAPGYTF

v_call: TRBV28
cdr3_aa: CAEKGHSNTEAFF

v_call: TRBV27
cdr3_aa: CASSFRDRESGELFF

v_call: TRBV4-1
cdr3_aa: CASSQKWGEISNQPQHF

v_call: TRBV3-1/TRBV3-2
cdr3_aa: CASRPSSGEGGYTF

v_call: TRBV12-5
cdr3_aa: CASAEGTGVDQPQHF

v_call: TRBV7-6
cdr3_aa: CASSWSLAGDGEQFF

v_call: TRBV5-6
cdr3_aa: CASSLPTGRSSGNTIYF

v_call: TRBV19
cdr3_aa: CASSPPGGEAREQYF

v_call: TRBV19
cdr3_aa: CASSTGTSAYEQYF

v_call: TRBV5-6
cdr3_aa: CAGGTVARNTIYF

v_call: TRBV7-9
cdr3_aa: CASSPEVEQYF

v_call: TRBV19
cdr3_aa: CASSTGLAGSDIQYF

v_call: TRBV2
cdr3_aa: CASCPGTGAYEQYF

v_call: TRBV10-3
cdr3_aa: CAISGDSIYGYTF

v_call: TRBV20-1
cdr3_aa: CSASPGGNPEAFF

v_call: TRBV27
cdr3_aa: CASSLSAVTHTDTQYF

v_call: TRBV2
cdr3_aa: CASRRAPRPNQPQHF

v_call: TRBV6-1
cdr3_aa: CASTTDQGGNQPQHF

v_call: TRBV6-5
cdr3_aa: CASREGADVEKLFF

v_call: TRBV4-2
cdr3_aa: CASGILAGVMYGELFF

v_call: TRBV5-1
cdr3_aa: CASSLREGIAYGYTF

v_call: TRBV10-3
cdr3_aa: CAISGMLGLAGREQYF

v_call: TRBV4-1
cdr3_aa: CASSQNDRGPTNEKLFF

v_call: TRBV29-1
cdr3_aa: CSVESGTSYEQYF

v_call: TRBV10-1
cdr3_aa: CASSIRTSGTPYNEQFF

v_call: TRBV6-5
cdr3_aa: CASRAGSGKPLHF

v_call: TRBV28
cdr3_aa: CASSSGQAWGNQPQHF

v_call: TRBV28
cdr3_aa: CASSQPGQGQETQYF

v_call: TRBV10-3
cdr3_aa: CAISDRDRGGNEQFF

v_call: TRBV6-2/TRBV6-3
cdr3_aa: CASSPKLGNTIYF

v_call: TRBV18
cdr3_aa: CASSPQDRSNTEAFF

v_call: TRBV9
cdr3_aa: CASSVVLRGTEAFF

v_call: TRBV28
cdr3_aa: CASSPVTGTGNEQFF

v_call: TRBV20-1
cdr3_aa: CSALDAYEQYF

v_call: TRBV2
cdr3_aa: CASTRTTSVTGELFF

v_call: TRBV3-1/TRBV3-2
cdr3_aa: CASSQVPGGPFPGELFF

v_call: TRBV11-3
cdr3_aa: CASSLGGVGGYEQFF

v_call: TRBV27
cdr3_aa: CASSRDRAPVSPLHF

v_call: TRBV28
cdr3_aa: CASSLLSGSDYGYTF

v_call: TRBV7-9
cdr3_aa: CASSSVGGNTEAFF

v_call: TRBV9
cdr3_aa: CASGQGGSEQYF

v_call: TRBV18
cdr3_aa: CASSPPSSRDTQYF

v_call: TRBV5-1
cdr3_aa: CASSPKSTNEKLFF

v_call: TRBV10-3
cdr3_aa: CAISGLGDNSPLHF